The rows below give T cell receptor beta chains drawn from one sample of a study of control samples from healthy donors and cancer patients. Sequencing used immunoSEQ multiplex PCR; TCRdb keeps in-frame clones, though not all of them. The top ten hold 5.5% to 7.5% of the sample, which has approximately 72,000 clones, 89% seen once. The sequencing sample was made of blood. The receptor set was obtained from a man aged 50 to 59 in good health. The CDR3 runs from the conserved cysteine through the conserved F or W. D genes are given only for firm matches. Clone size is stated in some rows and not others, as once, few, many or a class when expanded.

clone_size,j_call,d_call,v_call,cdr3_nt,cdr3_aa
NA,TRBJ2-3,TRBD1,TRBV2,TGTGCCAGCAGGACCGGACAGGCCGCCACAGATACGCAGTATTTT,CASRTGQAATDTQYF
NA,TRBJ1-2,NA,TRBV5-1,TGCGCCAGCAGCCGCGGGACGGGGGGCTACACCTTC,CASSRGTGGYTF
NA,TRBJ2-3,TRBD2,TRBV18,TGTGCCAGCTCACCATTGCTAGCGGGGGCTTATTCCACAGATACGCAGTATTTT,CASSPLLAGAYSTDTQYF
NA,TRBJ1-3,TRBD1,TRBV6-5,TGTGCCAGCAGGAGACAGGGTTGGGGTGGAAACACCATATATTTT,CASRRQGWGGNTIYF
NA,TRBJ2-2,NA,TRBV5-1,TGCGCCAGCAGCTTGGTACAGCTAAACACCGGGGAGCTGTTTTTT,CASSLVQLNTGELFF
once,TRBJ2-7,TRBD1,TRBV6-5,TGTGCCAGCAGCCAGGACAGGGGTCCTACCTACGAGCAGTACTTC,CASSQDRGPTYEQYF
NA,TRBJ1-5,NA,TRBV5-1,TGCGCCAGCAGCTTGGGGGCGAGCAATCAGCCCCAGCATTTT,CASSLGASNQPQHF
NA,TRBJ2-7,NA,TRBV24-1,TGTGCCCTAACTCGGCTTTCCTACGAGCAGTACTTC,CALTRLSYEQYF
NA,TRBJ1-3,TRBD1,TRBV18,TGTGCCAGCTCACCGGGACAGGACTTCAACACCATATATTTT,CASSPGQDFNTIYF
NA,TRBJ1-2,NA,TRBV7-2,TGTGCCAGCAGCTGGGTTTGGAATGTAAACTATGGCTACACCTTC,CASSWVWNVNYGYTF
NA,TRBJ2-7,NA,TRBV12-5,TGTGCTAGTGGTTTGGTACCCGACAGGCCCCACGAGCAGTACTTC,CASGLVPDRPHEQYF
once,TRBJ2-2,TRBD2,TRBV6-2/TRBV6-3,TGTGCCAGCAGTTACTCGACTAGCGGGGCACACACCGGGGAGCTGTTTTTT,CASSYSTSGAHTGELFF
NA,TRBJ2-7,NA,TRBV30,TGTGCCTGTGGGATGCAGGGTTACGAGCAGTACTTC,CACGMQGYEQYF
NA,TRBJ2-1,NA,TRBV7-6,TGTGCCAGCAGCCGCAGGGTTGCCCCCTACAATGAGCAGTTCTTC,CASSRRVAPYNEQFF
few,TRBJ2-1,NA,TRBV7-9,TGTGCCAGCAGGCTAGGGGGGGACAGATTATACAATGAGCAGTTCTTC,CASRLGGDRLYNEQFF
NA,TRBJ2-5,NA,TRBV21-1,TGTGCCAGCGACGGGCGGGGGCGCTGGGAAGAGACCCAGTACTTC,CASDGRGRWEETQYF
NA,TRBJ1-2,TRBD1,TRBV12-5,TGTGCTAGTGGTTTGGGACTCGGGACAGCGATAAACTATGGCTACACCTTC,CASGLGLGTAINYGYTF
NA,TRBJ2-7,NA,TRBV6-2/TRBV6-3,TGTGCCAGCAGCTCTCTGGACAGCCTCCGGTTCTCCTACGAGCAGTACTTC,CASSSLDSLRFSYEQYF
NA,TRBJ2-7,TRBD1,TRBV19,TGTGCCAGTAGTATGGACAGGGGATCGCCCGAGCAGTACTTC,CASSMDRGSPEQYF
NA,TRBJ2-7,NA,TRBV19,TGTGCCAGTAGTAACCGCGGGGGCGCCTCCTACGAGCAGTACTTC,CASSNRGGASYEQYF
NA,TRBJ1-4,TRBD1,TRBV5-1,TGCGCCAGCAGCTCGGGGGACAGGGGGCTAAAACTGTTTTTT,CASSSGDRGLKLFF
NA,TRBJ2-6,TRBD1,TRBV5-1,TGCGCCAGCAGCTTGGGACAGGGGAGCCTCTCTGGGGCCAACGTCCTGACTTTC,CASSLGQGSLSGANVLTF
NA,TRBJ1-2,NA,TRBV19,TGTGCCAGTAGATCTGAGGACGGATACTATGGCTACACCTTC,CASRSEDGYYGYTF
NA,TRBJ2-3,TRBD1,TRBV10-3,TGTGCCATTACTCCAGGGGGACGCACAGATACGCAGTATTTT,CAITPGGRTDTQYF
NA,TRBJ1-1,TRBD1,TRBV5-4,TGTGCCAGCAGCTTCTCAGGGGGCGCGTACACTGAAGCTTTCTTT,CASSFSGGAYTEAFF
NA,TRBJ1-3,NA,TRBV11-1,TGTGCCAGCAGCCAACAGACGCGCAACTCTGGAAACACCATATATTTT,CASSQQTRNSGNTIYF
NA,TRBJ2-1,NA,TRBV7-3,TGTGCCAGCACCTTAGGGACGGGGAGCTCCTACAATGAGCAGTTCTTC,CASTLGTGSSYNEQFF
NA,TRBJ2-5,TRBD2,TRBV7-2,TGTGCCAGCAGCTTAAGAGCGGGGGGGCAAGAGACCCAGTACTTC,CASSLRAGGQETQYF
once,TRBJ2-1,TRBD2,TRBV27,TGTGCCAGCAGTTTATCCCCTGCGGGGGGGCAGTTCTTC,CASSLSPAGGQFF
NA,TRBJ2-3,NA,TRBV6-2/TRBV6-3,TGTGCCAGCAGTTCACAGGGAGATACGCAGTATTTT,CASSSQGDTQYF
NA,TRBJ2-7,NA,TRBV5-1,TGCGCCAGCAGCTTGAGCGGAACTGGGGTCGGATACGAGCAGTACTTC,CASSLSGTGVGYEQYF
NA,TRBJ1-1,NA,TRBV6-6,TGTGCCAGCAGTTACTGGTGGCAAGACACTGAAGCTTTCTTT,CASSYWWQDTEAFF
NA,TRBJ1-4,NA,TRBV6-5,TGTGCCAGCAGAGCCCAGGGGCGTGAAAAACTGTTTTTT,CASRAQGREKLFF
NA,TRBJ1-2,TRBD1,TRBV5-1,TGCGCCAGCAGCCCACAGACAGGGGGCTACGACACCTTC,CASSPQTGGYDTF
once,TRBJ2-5,TRBD1,TRBV19,TGTGCCAGGCTGGGCAGGGGGCGGAGGGAGACCCAGTACTTC,CARLGRGRRETQYF
NA,TRBJ2-1,NA,TRBV19,TGTGCCAGTAGTCCCACCGGTAGTGATGAGCAGTTCTTC,CASSPTGSDEQFF
NA,TRBJ2-2,TRBD1,TRBV30,TGTGCCTGGAGGCAGGGGGCGCACACCGGGGAGCTGTTTTTT,CAWRQGAHTGELFF
once,TRBJ2-2,TRBD1,TRBV5-4,TGTGCCAGCAGTTCGCCGGGACAGGCCGCCGGGGAGCTGTTTTTT,CASSSPGQAAGELFF
NA,TRBJ2-4,NA,TRBV9,TGTGCCAGCAGTATTGGGACCCTAGCCAAAAACATTCAGTACTTC,CASSIGTLAKNIQYF
NA,TRBJ2-2,TRBD1,TRBV7-6,TGTGCCAGCAGCCCCCGCACAGCGGTGACAGGGGATAGAACCGGGGAGCTGTTTTTT,CASSPRTAVTGDRTGELFF
NA,TRBJ1-5,NA,TRBV12-5,TGTGCTAGTGGTGAACAGGGAAATCAGCCCCAGCATTTT,CASGEQGNQPQHF
NA,TRBJ1-6,NA,TRBV19,TGTGCCAGTAGTATAGACCCCGGGCGGGCCCTCCACTTT,CASSIDPGRALHF
NA,TRBJ2-2,NA,TRBV4-1,TGCGCCAGCAGCCAAGATAGGCAGTTGGTCGGCGGGGAGCTGTTTTTT,CASSQDRQLVGGELFF
NA,TRBJ1-1,TRBD1,TRBV3-1/TRBV3-2,TGTGCCAGCAGCCAAGGACAGGGGTGGACTGAAGCTTTCTTT,CASSQGQGWTEAFF
NA,TRBJ2-7,NA,TRBV14,TGTGCCAGCAGCCGGAGCCGGGATACCGGGCAGTACTTC,CASSRSRDTGQYF
once,TRBJ1-2,TRBD1,TRBV6-5,TGTGCCAGCAGTTACTCAGGGACAGGGTTGAGTGGCTACACCTTC,CASSYSGTGLSGYTF
NA,TRBJ1-1,NA,TRBV6-5,TGTGCCAGCAGTTATAGGATAAGCCGGACAGAAGCTTTCTTT,CASSYRISRTEAFF